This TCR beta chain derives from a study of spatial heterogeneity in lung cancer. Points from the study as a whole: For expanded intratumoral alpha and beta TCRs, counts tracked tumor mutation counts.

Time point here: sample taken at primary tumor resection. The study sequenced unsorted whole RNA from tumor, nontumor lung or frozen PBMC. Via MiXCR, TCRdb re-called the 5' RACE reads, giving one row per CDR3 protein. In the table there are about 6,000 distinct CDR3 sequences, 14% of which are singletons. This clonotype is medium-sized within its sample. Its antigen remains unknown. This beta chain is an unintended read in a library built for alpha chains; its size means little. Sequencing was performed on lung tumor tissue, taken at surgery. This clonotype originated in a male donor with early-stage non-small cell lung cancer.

The CDR3 nucleotides are TGTGCCAGCAGTTACAACAGGGCTAACACTGAAGCTTTCTTT. Encoded protein: CASSYNRANTEAFF. This chain links TRBV6-5 with TRBJ1-1; D is possibly TRBD1 (6 bases). The CDR3 covers 14 residues. V was trimmed by 2 bases and J by 2 bases, leaving 9 bases between them. Germline loops: CDR1 MNHEY, CDR2 SVGAGI.